This T cell receptor beta chain was sequenced in a study of OX40 agonist ivuxolimab in advanced cancers. Profiled with immunoSEQ multiplex PCR; TCRdb holds only in-frame clones, not every one. The data show tens of thousands of clones, 75% to 90% seen once. The source material was CD4+ or CD8+ T cells sorted from blood, sampled in a trial of the OX40 agonist ivuxolimab. The receptor's source is an adult with an advanced solid tumor such as melanoma, head and neck, liver or kidney cancer.

The CDR3 protein is CASSQVGRGQFF. As DNA, the CDR3 is TGCGCCAGCAGCCAAGTCGGGAGGGGGCAGTTCTTC. This chain joins TRBV4-1 and TRBJ2-1; 8 nucleotides agree with TRBD2. J gave up 12 bases and V 1 base, and 2 bases lay outside the gene matches. The germline V gene has CDR1 MGHRA and CDR2 YSYEKL. CDR3 length: 12 amino acids.